The sequence of this TCR beta chain was determined in a study of blood T cell repertoires in COVID-19. Participants came from 20 to 25 US areas, aged roughly 18 to 100 years. This CDR3 is built from 13 residues. V shed 3 bases and J shed 2 bases, with 7 bases lying between them. Germline loops: CDR1 SGHKS, CDR2 YYEKEE (reference sequence). TCRdb's copy holds only in-frame clones and misses some; the assay was immunoSEQ multiplex PCR. The sample contains about 370,000 clones, 80% to 90% of which appear only once. The chain has TRBV5-5 and TRBJ2-3, with D uncertain. Material: PBMCs or T cells enriched from blood (not recorded which). The sequence came from a man between 18 and 29 years old who had recovered from COVID-19. For the CDR3, the DNA is TGTGCCAGCAGCTCTTACTTCACAGATACGCAGTATTTT. Translated, it gives CASSSYFTDTQYF.